These T cell receptor beta chains were read from a single sample in a study of T cell responses to AZD1222 COVID-19 vaccine. TCRdb's copy holds only in-frame clones and misses some; the assay was immunoSEQ multiplex PCR. The sample contains around 160,000 clones, roughly 90% of which appear only once. Specimen: peripheral blood, collected on day 0 of AZD1222 vaccination. The origin of the receptors is an adult in good health. The CDR3 runs from the conserved cysteine through the conserved F or W.

v_gene: TRBV7-8
j_gene: TRBJ1-3
CDR3aa: CASSLQAPNSGNTIYF

v_gene: TRBV19
j_gene: TRBJ2-5
CDR3aa: CASSPGLKSGGLETQYF

v_gene: TRBV6-5
j_gene: TRBJ2-5
CDR3aa: CASSPGGRVETQYF

v_gene: TRBV9
j_gene: TRBJ2-1
CDR3aa: CASSVEGGPYNEQFF

v_gene: TRBV24-1
j_gene: TRBJ1-5
CDR3aa: CATSDSAGDANQPQHF

v_gene: TRBV29-1
j_gene: TRBJ1-1
CDR3aa: CSVRDRTFMNTEAFF

v_gene: TRBV5-1
j_gene: TRBJ1-1
CDR3aa: CASSLEWGTNTEAFF

v_gene: TRBV6-6
j_gene: TRBJ1-4
CDR3aa: CASSSGGDEKLFF

v_gene: TRBV15
j_gene: TRBJ2-3
CDR3aa: CATSRSKRSTDTQYF

v_gene: TRBV19
j_gene: TRBJ1-5
CDR3aa: CASSPGNSNQPQHF

v_gene: TRBV6-4
j_gene: TRBJ2-3
CDR3aa: CASSRTSGTADTQYF

v_gene: TRBV7-3
j_gene: TRBJ1-6
CDR3aa: CASSLRGQGRTPLHF

v_gene: TRBV7-9
j_gene: TRBJ1-3
CDR3aa: CASSLESANTIYF

v_gene: TRBV4-3
j_gene: TRBJ1-2
CDR3aa: CASSQDTVTYYGYTF

v_gene: TRBV10-3
j_gene: TRBJ1-1
CDR3aa: CAISGTLNRVTEAFF

v_gene: TRBV6-5
j_gene: TRBJ2-2
CDR3aa: CASNRRGAATGELFF

v_gene: TRBV2
j_gene: TRBJ1-6
CDR3aa: CASSGGGQTGSPLHF

v_gene: TRBV9
j_gene: TRBJ2-7
CDR3aa: CASSAGGLAGVYEQYF

v_gene: TRBV6-5
j_gene: TRBJ1-6
CDR3aa: CASSYTGGDNSPLHF